Following are 23 T cell receptor beta chains from one sample sequenced in a study of CD8 T cells in ankylosing spondylitis. TCRdb passed the 5' RACE reads through MiXCR, listing each CDR3 protein once. The sample records under 150,000 distinct CDR3 sequences, approximately 15% being singletons. Sequenced input: blood, either unsorted or a sorted T cell fraction (not recorded which). All receptors derive from a female donor with ankylosing spondylitis or in good health (not recorded which).

This clonotype has only a few counts. CDR3 region: CASSLGIGTEYNEQFF. The CDR3 DNA is TGCGCCAGCAGCTTGGGGATAGGGACAGAATACAATGAGCAGTTCTTC. The rearrangement uses TRBV5-1 and TRBJ2-1; 7 bases fit TRBD1. The germline V gene encodes CDR1 SGHRS and CDR2 YFSETQ. The CDR3 consists of 16 residues. With 0 bases clipped from V and 4 bases from J, the junction kept 7 bases outside the gene matches.

This chain links TRBV30 with TRBJ2-4; D is ambiguous. The length of the CDR3 is 13 residues. CDR1 and CDR2 from the germline V gene are GTSNPN and SVGIG (reference sequence). The germline V and J ends were trimmed by 2 bases and 6 bases, with 11 bases remaining between them. The CDR3 is CAWSLEVRNIQYF. DNA for the CDR3: TGTGCCTGGAGTCTCGAGGTCAGAAACATTCAGTACTTC.

This clonotype was counted at least ten times. The chain combines TRBV7-2 with TRBJ2-7; possibly TRBD2 for D (5 bases). V was trimmed by 4 bases and J by 3 bases, leaving 16 bases between them. CDR3 length equals 15 residues. Germline lookup yields CDR1 SGHTA and CDR2 FQGNSA. Written as DNA, the CDR3 is TGTGCCAGCAGCTCCCGGACTGAACATCACTACGAGCAGTACTTC. The encoded protein is CASSSRTEHHYEQYF.

Comments on this clonotype: A read error may account for a junction end that differs from germline. The rearrangement uses TRBV20-1 and TRBJ1-2; 7 bases match TRBD1. The CDR3 is 14 amino acids. The germline CDR1 and CDR2 sequences are DFQATT and SNEGSKA (reference sequence). CDR3 protein: CSVRKGDSNYGYTF. The CDR3 DNA reads TGCAGTGTTAGAAAAGGGGACAGTAACTATGGCTACACCTTC.

This chain connects TRBV7-2 to TRBJ1-1; a possible D gene is TRBD1 (6 bases). This CDR3 is built from 14 residues. V shed 3 bases and J shed 4 bases, with 12 bases lying between them. The germline V gene encodes CDR1 SGHTA and CDR2 FQGNSA. In DNA form, the CDR3 reads TGTGCCAGCAGCTTTAAGGGGGGCGGCACTGAAGCTTTCTTT. Translated, it gives CASSFKGGGTEAFF.

In this sample, this clonotype turned up many times. In nucleotides, the CDR3 is TGCAGCGCCTCGCCAGCTGAAGCTTTCTTT. Protein product: CSASPAEAFF. This chain joins TRBV29-1 and TRBJ1-1; D is undetermined. Germline lookup yields CDR1 SQVTM and CDR2 ANQGSEA. This CDR3 is built from 10 residues. V lost 7 bases, J lost 6 bases, and 9 bases lay in between.

As regards this clonotype: This could be a read error, since a much larger clone is one nucleotide away. This chain uses TRBV12-3 or TRBV12-4 with TRBJ1-1; TRBD1 aligns across 8 bases. The CDR3 is 12 amino acids. The ends lost 7 bases at V and 9 bases at J; junction bases unmatched: 7. The CDR3 loop reads CASIPDRVQAFF. CDR3 sequence (DNA): TGTGCCAGCATCCCGGACAGGGTTCAAGCTTTCTTT.

This clonotype was seen at least ten times. The chain couples TRBV20-1 to TRBJ2-7, with D perhaps TRBD1 or TRBD2 (5 bases each). V was shortened by 6 bases and J by 4 bases, with 19 bases between the two germline ends. Germline V gives CDR1 DFQATT, CDR2 SNEGSKA (reference sequence). The CDR3 has 14 amino acids. The CDR3 region has the DNA TGCAGTGCCCGGGACCCCCTTACATCGTACGAGCAGTACTTC. Its translation is CSARDPLTSYEQYF.

In this sample, this clonotype turned up many times. V is TRBV6-5 and J is TRBJ2-7, with TRBD1 identical over 11 bases. J was trimmed by 4 bases and V by 4 bases; bases with no gene match: 6. This CDR3 contains 15 residues. Looked up from germline, CDR1 is MNHEY and CDR2 is SVGAGI. CDR3 DNA: TGTGCCAGCAGTTCTCGGACAGGGGGCTTATACGAGCAGTACTTC. Its protein is CASSSRTGGLYEQYF.

The genes are TRBV12-3 or TRBV12-4 and TRBJ1-1; D is undetermined. The CDR3 sequence is 13 residues long. V was trimmed by 6 bases and J by 0 bases, leaving 8 bases between them. The CDR3: CASSRGLNTEAFF. The CDR3 DNA sequence: TGTGCCAGCAGCCGCGGGCTGAACACTGAAGCTTTCTTT.

This clonotype was observed at least ten times. The V call is TRBV7-9, the J call TRBJ2-2, with D unresolved. The germline V and J ends were trimmed by 5 bases and 4 bases, with 5 bases remaining between them. CDR1 and CDR2 (germline): SEHNR, FQNEAQ (reference sequence). The length of the CDR3 is 12 residues. Written as DNA, the CDR3 is TGTGCCAGCAGCCCTTTCACCGGGGAGCTGTTTTTT. Protein sequence: CASSPFTGELFF.

This clonotype was detected ten times or more. The chain combines TRBV7-9 with TRBJ2-3; maybe TRBD2 (6 bases). Germline CDR1 is SEHNR and CDR2 is FQNEAQ (reference sequence). The CDR3 is 14 residues long. Trimming removed 1 base from V and 3 bases from J, with 8 bases in between. In DNA, the CDR3 is TGTGCCAGCAGCTTAGAGGGGAGGACAGATACGCAGTATTTT. It is translated as CASSLEGRTDTQYF.

Of note for this clonotype: The junction does not match germline at one end; this may be a read error. CDR3 DNA: TGTGCTAGTGGACAAGGGACAGGGAAACGCACAGATCCGCAGTATTTT. It encodes CASGQGTGKRTDPQYF. The rearrangement uses TRBV12-5 and TRBJ2-3, with 9 bases lining up with TRBD1. Looked up from germline, CDR1 is LGHNT and CDR2 is FRNRAP. The CDR3 spans 16 residues.

Worth noting for this clonotype: A single base separates this from a much larger clone, so it may be a read error. The gene calls are TRBV6-1 and TRBJ1-1; 7 bases are shared with TRBD1. The CDR3 has 13 residues. Germline assignment: CDR1 MNHNS and CDR2 SASEGT. CDR3 in amino acids: CARRGTVNTEAFF. The DNA of the CDR3 is TGTGCCCGCAGGGGGACGGTGAACACTGAAGCTTTCTTT.

There are many counts of this clonotype. The V and J genes are TRBV20-1 and TRBJ1-2; D uncertain. Per the germline V gene, CDR1 is DFQATT and CDR2 is SNEGSKA (reference sequence). Trimming pared 5 bases from V and 7 bases from J, leaving 8 bases between. The CDR3 length is 10 residues. Here the CDR3 reads CSAFHSGYTF. CDR3 nucleotides: TGCAGTGCTTTCCACAGTGGCTACACCTTC.

On this clonotype: This sequence may be a read error, since a much larger clone differs from it by one base. The CDR3 ends on some other residue instead of the conserved phenylalanine or tryptophan, so this is likely a read error. The chain uses TRBV29-1 and TRBJ1-1, with TRBD1 as a possible D gene (5 bases). Germline assignment: CDR1 SQVTM and CDR2 ANQGSEA. V shed 6 bases and J shed 5 bases, with 10 bases lying between them. The CDR3 loop spans 11 amino acids. The DNA of the CDR3 is TGCAGCGTACGGCGGGGGACTGAAGCTTTCCTT. Its translation is CSVRRGTEAFL.

This clonotype was seen repeatedly, ten times or more. V gene TRBV5-1 combines with J gene TRBJ2-3; D possibly corresponds to TRBD1 (6 bases). V shed 4 bases and J shed 2 bases, with 14 bases lying between them. This CDR3 contains 15 residues. CDR1 and CDR2 (germline): SGHRS, YFSETQ. CDR3 region: CASSPWDKITDTQYF. The CDR3 region has the DNA TGCGCCAGCAGCCCCTGGGACAAAATCACAGATACGCAGTATTTT.

The CDR3 is CASSLLGTYNEQFF. The CDR3 DNA follows: TGCGCCAGCAGCTTACTAGGCACCTACAATGAGCAGTTCTTC. This sequence joins TRBV5-1 and TRBJ2-1, with D possibly matching TRBD2 (5 bases). V was clipped by 2 bases and J by 2 bases, with 8 bases between them. The CDR3 runs to 14 residues. Germline values: CDR1 SGHRS, CDR2 YFSETQ. The full variable domain, its missing parts supplied by reference TRBV5-1 and TRBJ2-1, is KAGVTQTPRYLIKTRGQQVTLSCSPISGHRSVSWYQQTPGQGLQFLFEYFSETQRNKGNFPGRFSGRQFSNSRSEMNVSTLELGDSALYLCASSLLGTYNEQFFGPGTRLTVL.

This clonotype was detected only a few times. The chain carries TRBV12-3 or TRBV12-4 and TRBJ2-2, with 7 positions matching TRBD1. The CDR3 is 15 residues long. V lost 6 bases and J lost 4; bases outside the gene matches: 8. The CDR3 nucleotides read TGTGCCAGCAGACCAGGGGGATTTGGCACCGGGGAGCTGTTTTTT. Protein sequence: CASRPGGFGTGELFF.

This chain links TRBV12-3 or TRBV12-4 with TRBJ2-1; possible D gene TRBD2, 5 bases. V was clipped by 3 bases and J by 7 bases, with 13 bases between them. CDR3 length: 14 amino acids. CDR3 protein: CASSFVSRRNEQFF. The CDR3 coding sequence is TGTGCCAGCAGTTTTGTCTCAAGGAGGAATGAGCAGTTCTTC.

This clonotype appeared many times. The rearrangement uses TRBV20-1 and TRBJ2-3; 9 nucleotides match TRBD2. The trim removed 6 bases at V and 0 bases at J, leaving 7 bases unmatched. CDR1 and CDR2 from the germline V gene are DFQATT and SNEGSKA (reference sequence). This CDR3 contains 15 residues. The CDR3 reads CSAVLAGPSTDTQYF. CDR3 bases: TGCAGTGCGGTACTAGCGGGTCCTAGCACAGATACGCAGTATTTT.

The V and J genes are TRBV29-1 and TRBJ1-1; D remains unclear. The CDR3 loop spans 13 amino acids. Between the trimmed V and J ends, which lost 7 bases and 5 bases, there was a span of 17 bases. Germline-derived CDR1 and CDR2 are SQVTM and ANQGSEA. The CDR3 DNA reads as TGCAGCGCCCGACGTGGGCCAGAAACTGAAGCTTTCTTT. Its translation: CSARRGPETEAFF.

This clonotype has at least ten counts. J is TRBJ2-1 and V is TRBV7-3; maybe TRBD2 (5 bases). Germline values: CDR1 SGHTA, CDR2 FQGTGA. V lost 0 bases, J lost 12 bases, and 12 bases lay in between. The CDR3 runs to 13 residues. The DNA of the CDR3 is TGTGCCAGCAGCTTAACGGACGGACTTTCGCAGTTCTTC. It yields the protein CASSLTDGLSQFF.